Each of the 21 T cell receptor beta chains below was sequenced from the same sample in a study of T cell clonality in common variable immunodeficiency. The repertoire was sequenced with immunoSEQ multiplex PCR; TCRdb's copy has only in-frame clones and lacks some. The sample holds 40,000 to 45,000 clones, and no clone turns up only once. The sample consisted of peripheral blood mononuclear cells. All receptors derive from a person between 18 and 75 years old in good health.

Many counts were recorded for this clone. One junction end disagrees with the germline gene, perhaps due to a read error. The read terminates 3 residues before the CDR3 end, so the remaining end is supplied by the germline J gene. The chain links TRBV14 to TRBJ2-5; 9 bases align to TRBD1. The CDR3 has 17 amino acids. CDR1 is SGHDN and CDR2 is FVKESK in the germline V gene. The CDR3 DNA, read in part, is TGTGCCAGCAGCCAAGAAAACTTATACAGGGGGCAAGGGACC. Translated, it gives CASSQENLYRGQGT. The complete CDR3 protein is CASSQENLYRGQGTQYF.

Many counts were recorded for this clone. The read falls 3 residues short of the CDR3 end, and the missing part is taken from the germline J gene. The rearrangement links TRBV12-3 or TRBV12-4 to TRBJ2-7, with 8 bases lining up with TRBD2. V dropped 6 bases and J dropped 1; count of bases not matched to a gene: 5. The CDR3 is 14 residues long. The CDR3 sequence: CASRERESSYEQYF. The DNA read from the CDR3 is TGTGCCAGCAGAGAGCGGGAGAGTTCCTACGAG.

This clone was detected ten times or more. Read sequence stops 3 residues before the CDR3 end, and the germline J gene provides the missing end. This chain joins TRBV5-6 and TRBJ2-1, with 10 bases lining up with TRBD1. This CDR3 region has 15 residues. Germline V CDR1 and CDR2: SGHDT, YYEEEE. J was trimmed by 7 bases and V by 4 bases; bases with no gene match: 8. The DNA read from the CDR3 is TGTGCCAGCAGCGGGGCCGGGACAGGGGTAAATGAG. This sequence encodes CASSGAGTGVNE. The CDR3 as a whole reads CASSGAGTGVNEQFF.

This clone was seen ten or more times. The sequenced fragment ends 3 residues before the CDR3 boundary, so the rest is inferred from the germline J gene. The chain uses TRBV20-1 and TRBJ2-3; 8 bases are shared with TRBD2. The germline gives CDR1 DFQATT, CDR2 SNEGSKA (reference sequence). The CDR3 spans 15 residues. V lost 5 bases to trimming and J lost 3 bases; unmatched junction nucleotides: 10. This chain's CDR3 is CSAPRVAGRTDTQYF. CDR3 DNA (partial): TGCAGTGCTCCCCGCGTAGCGGGGCGAACAGATACG.

This clone was observed at least ten times. The read falls 3 residues short of the CDR3 end, and the missing part is taken from the germline J gene. J is TRBJ1-5 and V is TRBV20-1; 8 bases line up with TRBD1. The junction had 0 bases not matched to a gene; V was cut back by 3 bases and J by 5 bases. The CDR3 is made up of 12 amino acids. Looked up from germline, CDR1 is DFQATT and CDR2 is SNEGSKA (reference sequence). This CDR3 is CSARTGDQPQHF. The CDR3 bases that were read are TGCAGTGCTAGGACAGGGGATCAGCCC.

This clone occurred many times. The missing CDR3 end, 3 residues past where the read stops, is filled in from the germline J gene. The V call is TRBV20-1, the J call TRBJ1-4; possible D gene TRBD1, 5 bases. V was clipped by 5 bases and J by 0 bases, with 16 bases between them. Germline V gives CDR1 DFQATT, CDR2 SNEGSKA (reference sequence). This CDR3 region has 16 residues. The CDR3 here is CSAQSNRDSTNEKLFF. The covered CDR3 bases are TGCAGTGCTCAAAGTAACCGGGACTCAACTAATGAAAAA.

This clone was seen repeatedly, ten times or more. The read ends 3 residues shy of where the CDR3 ends; the end is completed using the germline J gene. The chain employs TRBV14 and TRBJ1-1; D is perhaps TRBD1 (6 bases). Germline V gives CDR1 SGHDN, CDR2 FVKESK. The CDR3 consists of 17 residues. V lost 4 bases and J 1 base, leaving 19 bases between the germline ends. The DNA read from the CDR3 is TGTGCCAGCAGCCGGACCTACCGACAGGCTGGGAACACTGAA. Translated: CASSRTYRQAGNTE. The full CDR3 reads CASSRTYRQAGNTEAFF.

This clone was found many times. The missing CDR3 end, 3 residues past where the read stops, is filled in from the germline J gene. Other DNA sequences within the sample encode an identical CDR3. The chain joins TRBV14 to TRBJ2-6; 8 bases are shared with TRBD1. CDR1 is SGHDN and CDR2 is FVKESK in the germline V gene. This CDR3 contains 20 residues. After removal of 1 base from V and 2 bases from J, the junction contained 13 bases not matched to a gene. CDR3 region: CASSQGVRDRSVAGANVLTF. The CDR3 bases that were read are TGTGCCAGCAGCCAAGGGGTCCGGGACAGGTCGGTCGCTGGGGCCAACGTC.

This clone has a count of ten or more. Read sequence stops 3 residues before the CDR3 end, and the germline J gene provides the missing end. J is TRBJ2-1 and V is TRBV19; 7 bases align to TRBD1. V shed 6 bases and J 2 bases; nucleotides not matched to a gene: 1. Per the germline V gene, CDR1 is LNHDA and CDR2 is SQIVND (reference sequence). The CDR3 totals 13 residues. The CDR3 spells CASRGQPYNEQFF. CDR3 DNA (partial): TGTGCCAGTAGGGGACAGCCCTACAATGAG.

This clone was picked up many times. Read data end 3 residues before the CDR3 end; the end is taken from the germline J gene. The genes are TRBV18 and TRBJ1-1, with D uncertain. The CDR3 is 12 amino acids. The germline gives CDR1 KGHSH, CDR2 LQKENI. The germline V and J ends were trimmed by 3 bases and 6 bases, with 8 bases remaining between them. CDR3: CASSPSLAEAFF. Incomplete CDR3 DNA: TGTGCCAGCTCACCGAGTTTAGCTGAA.

At least ten counts were recorded for this clone. The observed sequence ends 3 residues before the CDR3 terminus, with the missing tail filled in from the germline J gene. The J gene is TRBJ1-1, the V gene TRBV7-9; 8 nucleotides align to TRBD1. V was pared by 2 bases and J by 4 bases, with 3 bases of the junction left unmatched. The CDR3 length is 14 residues. CDR1 is SEHNR and CDR2 is FQNEAQ in the germline V gene (reference sequence). CDR3 residues: CASSLTGGTTEAFF. The DNA read from the CDR3 is TGTGCCAGCAGCTTAACAGGGGGGACCACTGAA.

This clone has at least ten counts. The read ends 3 residues shy of where the CDR3 ends; the end is completed using the germline J gene. V and J are TRBV9 and TRBJ2-3; TRBD2 is a possible D gene (5 bases). Trimming took 0 bases from V and 0 from J, leaving 5 bases between them. Germline V gene lookup returns CDR1 SGDLS and CDR2 YYNGEE. The CDR3 contains 14 residues. Partial CDR3 DNA: TGTGCCAGCAGCGTAGGCGGGAGCACAGATACG. This translates into CASSVGGSTDT. The whole CDR3 region reads CASSVGGSTDTQYF.

This clone was detected many times. The read finishes 3 residues shy of the CDR3 end, and the germline J gene is used to complete it. The chain employs TRBV7-8 and TRBJ2-5; 10 bases are shared with TRBD1. J was trimmed by 1 base and V by 4 bases; bases with no gene match: 6. Germline V lookup: CDR1 SGHVS, CDR2 FQNEAQ. CDR3 length: 16 residues. This chain's CDR3 is CASSSRDRGAQETQYF. The DNA read from the CDR3 is TGTGCCAGCAGCTCCCGGGACAGGGGTGCCCAAGAGACC.

This clone was observed many times. Read coverage stops 3 residues before the CDR3 terminus; the germline J gene supplies the remainder. The chain recombines TRBV5-5 with TRBJ1-6; 10 bases agree with TRBD1. The V segment lost 4 bases and the J segment 7 bases; nucleotides outside the gene matches: 5. The germline V gene has CDR1 SGHKS and CDR2 YYEKEE (reference sequence). The CDR3 is made up of 15 amino acids. CDR3 in amino acids: CASSPMGQGNSPLHF. Partial CDR3 DNA: TGTGCCAGCAGCCCGATGGGACAGGGGAATTCACCC.

This clone was seen repeatedly, ten times or more. The observed sequence ends 3 residues before the CDR3 terminus, with the missing tail filled in from the germline J gene. The chain uses TRBV7-3 and TRBJ2-3, with TRBD2 matching 12 bases. The CDR3 is made up of 17 amino acids. The V gene's germline CDR1 is SGHTA and CDR2 FQGTGA. The ends lost 2 bases at V and 4 bases at J; junction bases unmatched: 7. The sequenced part of the CDR3 DNA is TGTGCCAGCAGCTTAGGTCTAGCGGGGGGGCCGCCAGATACG. Protein sequence: CASSLGLAGGPPDT. The entire CDR3 reads CASSLGLAGGPPDTQYF.

This clone was recorded many times. The CDR3 end lies 3 residues beyond the end of the read and is filled in from the germline J gene. The chain joins TRBV5-1 to TRBJ2-5, with 11 nucleotides matching TRBD2. After removal of 2 bases from V and 5 bases from J, the junction contained 8 bases not matched to a gene. Germline-derived CDR1 and CDR2 are SGHRS and YFSETQ. The CDR3 is 16 residues long. Incomplete CDR3 DNA: TGCGCCAGCAGCTTACCCCTAGCGGGGGGATTGGAGACC. Translation: CASSLPLAGGLET. The entire CDR3 protein reads CASSLPLAGGLETQYF.

This clone has only a few counts. The read comes to an end 3 residues before the CDR3 does, leaving the germline J gene to fill in the end. The chain employs TRBV25-1 and TRBJ2-1; 9 bases map to TRBD2. This CDR3 contains 14 residues. The V and J ends lost 7 bases and 1 base, in that order; junction bases with no gene match: 2. Germline V lookup: CDR1 MGHDK, CDR2 SYGVNS. The CDR3 region is CASTAGGSYNEQFF. CDR3 DNA, as far as it was read: TGTGCCAGCACAGCGGGAGGTTCCTACAATGAG.

There are many counts of this clone. The read falls 3 residues short of the CDR3 end, and the missing part is taken from the germline J gene. This chain connects TRBV6-4 to TRBJ2-2; 9 bases fit TRBD2. J gave up 0 bases and V 2 bases, and 4 bases lay outside the gene matches. The V gene's germline CDR1 is MRHNA and CDR2 SNTAGT. CDR3 length: 17 amino acids. The DNA read from the CDR3 is TGTGCCAGCAGTGACCATAGCGGGGGCGCGAACACCGGGGAG. It is translated as CASSDHSGGANTGE. In full, the CDR3 is CASSDHSGGANTGELFF.

This clone was seen repeatedly, ten times or more. The CDR3 end is not reached by the read, which stops 3 residues before it; the germline J gene fills it in. The chain recombines TRBV5-1 with TRBJ1-2; 7 bases match TRBD1. V gave up 1 base and J gave up 0 bases; unmatched junction bases: 9. Germline V CDR1 and CDR2: SGHRS, YFSETQ. This CDR3 has 17 amino acids. Partial CDR3 DNA: TGCGCCAGCAGCTTGATGGCAGGGGGAAAGACTAACTATGGC. This sequence encodes CASSLMAGGKTNYG. The CDR3 as a whole reads CASSLMAGGKTNYGYTF.

This clone occurred many times. The DNA ends 3 residues before the CDR3 does, and the rest of the CDR3 is filled in from the germline J gene. The chain has TRBV5-1 and TRBJ2-1, with TRBD1 as a possible D gene (8 bases). Trimming removed 3 bases at V and 5 bases at J, with 12 bases between. CDR3 length equals 14 residues. Germline values: CDR1 SGHRS, CDR2 YFSETQ. Incomplete CDR3 DNA: TGCGCCAGCAGCTCACAGGGGGGGAACAATGAG. This encodes CASSSQGGNNE. The complete CDR3 protein is CASSSQGGNNEQFF.

This clone was seen at least ten times. The read stops 3 residues short of the end of the CDR3; the missing end is completed from the germline J gene. This chain links TRBV5-1 with TRBJ1-1; 9 bases match TRBD1. Germline loops: CDR1 SGHRS, CDR2 YFSETQ. This CDR3 has 14 amino acids. V lost 4 bases and J lost 4; bases outside the gene matches: 5. The DNA read from the CDR3 is TGCGCCAGCAGCACCGGGACAGGGTTCACTGAA. Encoded protein: CASSTGTGFTE. In full, the CDR3 reads CASSTGTGFTEAFF.